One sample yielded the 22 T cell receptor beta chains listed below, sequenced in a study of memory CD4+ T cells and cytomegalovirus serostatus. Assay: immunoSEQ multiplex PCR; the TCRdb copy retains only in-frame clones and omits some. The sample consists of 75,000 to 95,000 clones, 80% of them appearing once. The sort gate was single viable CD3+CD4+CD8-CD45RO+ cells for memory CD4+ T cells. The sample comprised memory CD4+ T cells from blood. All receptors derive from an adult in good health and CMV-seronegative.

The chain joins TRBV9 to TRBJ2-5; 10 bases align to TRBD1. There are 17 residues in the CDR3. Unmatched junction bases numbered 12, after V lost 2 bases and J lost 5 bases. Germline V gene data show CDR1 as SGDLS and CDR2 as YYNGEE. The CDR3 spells CASSVTSGTGVLETQYF. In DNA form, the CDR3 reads TGTGCCAGCAGCGTTACCTCCGGGACAGGGGTTCTGGAGACCCAGTACTTC.

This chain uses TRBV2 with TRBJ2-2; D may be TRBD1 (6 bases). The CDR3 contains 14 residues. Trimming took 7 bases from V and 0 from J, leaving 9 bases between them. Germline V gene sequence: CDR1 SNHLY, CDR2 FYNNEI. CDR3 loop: CASKGQTNTGELFF. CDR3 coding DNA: TGTGCCAGCAAAGGACAGACGAACACCGGGGAGCTGTTTTTT. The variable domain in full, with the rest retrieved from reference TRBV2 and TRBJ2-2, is EPEVTQTPSHQVTQMGQEVILRCVPISNHLYFYWYRQILGQKVEFLVSFYNNEISEKSEIFDDQFSVERPDGSNFTLKIRSTKLEDSAMYFCASKGQTNTGELFFGEGSRLTVL.

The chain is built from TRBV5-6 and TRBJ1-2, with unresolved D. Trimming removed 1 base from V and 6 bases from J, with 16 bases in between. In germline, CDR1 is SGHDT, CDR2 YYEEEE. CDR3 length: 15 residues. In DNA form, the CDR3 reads TGTGCCAGCAGCTTGACTCCGGGCGGTCTCGATGGCTACACCTTC. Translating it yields CASSLTPGGLDGYTF.

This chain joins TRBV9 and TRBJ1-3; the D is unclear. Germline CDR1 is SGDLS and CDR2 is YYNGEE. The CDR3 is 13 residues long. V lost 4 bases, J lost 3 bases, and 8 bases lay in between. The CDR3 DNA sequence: TGTGCCAGCAGCAGAGGGTTTGGAAACACCATATATTTT. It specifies CASSRGFGNTIYF.

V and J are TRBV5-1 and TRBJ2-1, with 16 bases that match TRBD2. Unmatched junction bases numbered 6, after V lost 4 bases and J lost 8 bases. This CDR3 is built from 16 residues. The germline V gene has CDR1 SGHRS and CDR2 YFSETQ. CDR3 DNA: TGCGCCAGCAGCACCGGGGGGACTAGCGGGGGGGATGAGCAGTTCTTC. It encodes CASSTGGTSGGDEQFF.

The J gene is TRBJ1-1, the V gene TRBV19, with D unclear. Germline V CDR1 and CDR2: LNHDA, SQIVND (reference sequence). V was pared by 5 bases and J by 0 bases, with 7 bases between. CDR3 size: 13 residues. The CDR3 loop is CASSLRMNTEAFF. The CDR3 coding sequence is TGTGCCAGTAGTCTTAGGATGAACACTGAAGCTTTCTTT.

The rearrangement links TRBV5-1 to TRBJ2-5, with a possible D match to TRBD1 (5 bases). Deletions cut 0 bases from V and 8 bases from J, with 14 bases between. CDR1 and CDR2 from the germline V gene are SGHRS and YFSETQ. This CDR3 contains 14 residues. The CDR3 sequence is CASSLGPGPATQYF. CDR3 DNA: TGCGCCAGCAGCTTGGGCCCAGGGCCTGCCACCCAGTACTTC. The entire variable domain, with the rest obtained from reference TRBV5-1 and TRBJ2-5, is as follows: KAGVTQTPRYLIKTRGQQVTLSCSPISGHRSVSWYQQTPGQGLQFLFEYFSETQRNKGNFPGRFSGRQFSNSRSEMNVSTLELGDSALYLCASSLGPGPATQYFGPGTRLLVL.

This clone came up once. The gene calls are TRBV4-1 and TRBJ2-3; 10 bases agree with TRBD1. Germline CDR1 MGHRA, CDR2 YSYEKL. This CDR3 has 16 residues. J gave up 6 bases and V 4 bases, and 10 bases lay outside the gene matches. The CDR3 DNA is TGCGCCAGCAGCCGGCCGCCGGGACAGGGGTATGATACGCAGTATTTT. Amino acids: CASSRPPGQGYDTQYF.

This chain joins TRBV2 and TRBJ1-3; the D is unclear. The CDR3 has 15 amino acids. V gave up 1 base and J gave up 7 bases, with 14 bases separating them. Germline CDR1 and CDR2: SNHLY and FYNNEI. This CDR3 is CASSEGHPPLNTIYF. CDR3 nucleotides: TGTGCCAGCAGTGAAGGGCACCCTCCGCTCAACACCATATATTTT. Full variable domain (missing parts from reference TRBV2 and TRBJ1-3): EPEVTQTPSHQVTQMGQEVILRCVPISNHLYFYWYRQILGQKVEFLVSFYNNEISEKSEIFDDQFSVERPDGSNFTLKIRSTKLEDSAMYFCASSEGHPPLNTIYFGEGSWLTVV.

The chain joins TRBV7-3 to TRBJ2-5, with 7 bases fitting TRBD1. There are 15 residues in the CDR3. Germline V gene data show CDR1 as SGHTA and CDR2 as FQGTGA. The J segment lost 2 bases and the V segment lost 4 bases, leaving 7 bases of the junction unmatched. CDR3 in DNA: TGTGCCAGCAGCTCGCATGGGACAGTACAAGAGACCCAGTACTTC. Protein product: CASSSHGTVQETQYF.

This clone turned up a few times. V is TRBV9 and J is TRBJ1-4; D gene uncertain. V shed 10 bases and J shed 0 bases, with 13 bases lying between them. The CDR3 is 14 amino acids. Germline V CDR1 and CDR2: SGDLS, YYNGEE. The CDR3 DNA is TGTGCCCTCACGGCCATTCCAACTAATGAAAAACTGTTTTTT. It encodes CALTAIPTNEKLFF.

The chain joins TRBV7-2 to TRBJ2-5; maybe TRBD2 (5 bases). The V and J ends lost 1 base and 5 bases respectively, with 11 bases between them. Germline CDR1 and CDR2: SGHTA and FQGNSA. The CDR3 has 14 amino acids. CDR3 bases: TGTGCCAGCAGCTTAGTCCTACCGGGGGAGACCCAGTACTTC. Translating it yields CASSLVLPGETQYF. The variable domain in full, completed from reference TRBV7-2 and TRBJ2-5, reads GAGVSQSPSNKVTEKGKDVELRCDPISGHTALYWYRQSLGQGLEFLIYFQGNSAPDKSGLPSDRFSAERTGGSVSTLTIQRTQQEDSAVYLCASSLVLPGETQYFGPGTRLLVL.

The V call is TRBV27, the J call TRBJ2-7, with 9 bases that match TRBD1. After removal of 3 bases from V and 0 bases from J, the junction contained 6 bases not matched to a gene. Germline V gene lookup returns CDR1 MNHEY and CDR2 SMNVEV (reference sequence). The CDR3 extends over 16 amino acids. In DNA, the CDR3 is TGTGCCAGCAGTTTGTTTGGACAGGGGAGCTCCTACGAGCAGTACTTC. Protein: CASSLFGQGSSYEQYF.

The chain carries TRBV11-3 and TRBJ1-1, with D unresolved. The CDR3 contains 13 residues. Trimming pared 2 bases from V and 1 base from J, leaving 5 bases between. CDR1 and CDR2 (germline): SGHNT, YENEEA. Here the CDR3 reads CASSLTRNTEAFF. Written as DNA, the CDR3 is TGTGCCAGCAGCTTAACCCGGAACACTGAAGCTTTCTTT.

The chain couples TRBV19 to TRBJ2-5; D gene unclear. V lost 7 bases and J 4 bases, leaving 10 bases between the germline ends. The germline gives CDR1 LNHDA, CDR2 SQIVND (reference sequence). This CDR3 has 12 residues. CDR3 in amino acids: CASNGVGETQYF. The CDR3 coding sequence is TGTGCCAGTAATGGGGTCGGAGAGACCCAGTACTTC.

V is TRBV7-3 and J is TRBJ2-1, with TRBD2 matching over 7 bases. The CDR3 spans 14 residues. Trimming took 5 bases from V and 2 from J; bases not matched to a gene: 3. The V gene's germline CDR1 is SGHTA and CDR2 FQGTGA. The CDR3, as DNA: TGTGCCAGCAGCCCAGGACTAGCCTACAATGAGCAGTTCTTC. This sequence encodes CASSPGLAYNEQFF.

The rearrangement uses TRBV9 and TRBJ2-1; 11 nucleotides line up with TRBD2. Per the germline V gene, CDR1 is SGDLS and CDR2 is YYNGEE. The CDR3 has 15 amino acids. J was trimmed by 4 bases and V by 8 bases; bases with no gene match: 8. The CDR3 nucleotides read TGTGCCAGTACTGTAGCGGGGGGGTTATACAATGAGCAGTTCTTC. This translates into CASTVAGGLYNEQFF. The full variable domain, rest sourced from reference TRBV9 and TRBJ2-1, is DSGVTQTPKHLITATGQRVTLRCSPRSGDLSVYWYQQSLDQGLQFLIQYYNGEERAKGNILERFSAQQFPDLHSELNLSSLELGDSALYFCASTVAGGLYNEQFFGPGTRLTVL.

The CDR3 sequence is CAWSRQNTEAFF. In nucleotides, the CDR3 is TGTGCCTGGAGTCGCCAGAACACTGAAGCTTTCTTT. This chain links TRBV30 with TRBJ1-1; no clear D gene. There are 12 residues in the CDR3. CDR1 GTSNPN and CDR2 SVGIG come from the germline V gene (reference sequence). The germline V and J ends were trimmed by 2 bases and 1 base, with 5 bases remaining between them.

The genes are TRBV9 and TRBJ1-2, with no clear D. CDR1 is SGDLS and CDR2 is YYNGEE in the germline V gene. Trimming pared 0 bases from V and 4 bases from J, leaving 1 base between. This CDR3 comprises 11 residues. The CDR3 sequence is CASSVGYGYTF. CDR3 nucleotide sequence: TGTGCCAGCAGCGTAGGCTATGGCTACACCTTC.

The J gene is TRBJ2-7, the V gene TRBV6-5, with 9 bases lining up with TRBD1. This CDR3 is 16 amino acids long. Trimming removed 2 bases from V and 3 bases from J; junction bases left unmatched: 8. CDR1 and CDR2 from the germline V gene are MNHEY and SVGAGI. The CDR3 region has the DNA TGTGCCAGCAGTTACAAACGGGACAGGGTTAGCTACGAGCAGTACTTC. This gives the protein CASSYKRDRVSYEQYF.

The CDR3: CASSGGQEGAQYF. CDR3 nucleotides: TGTGCCAGCAGCGGCGGACAGGAGGGGGCCCAGTACTTC. The J gene is TRBJ2-5, the V gene TRBV7-3; tentative D call: TRBD1 (7 bases). Per the germline V gene, CDR1 is SGHTA and CDR2 is FQGTGA. Trimming shortened V by 5 bases and J by 9 bases, and 16 bases separated the two germline ends. The CDR3 sequence is 13 residues long. The entire variable domain, with the rest obtained from reference TRBV7-3 and TRBJ2-5, is as follows: GAGVSQTPSNKVTEKGKYVELRCDPISGHTALYWYRQSLGQGPEFLIYFQGTGAADDSGLPNDRFFAVRPEGSVSTLKIQRTERGDSAVYLCASSGGQEGAQYFGPGTRLLVL.

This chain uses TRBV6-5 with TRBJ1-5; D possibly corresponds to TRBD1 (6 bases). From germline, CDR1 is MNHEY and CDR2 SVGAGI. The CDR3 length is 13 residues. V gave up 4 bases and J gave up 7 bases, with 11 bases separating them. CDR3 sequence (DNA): TGTGCCAGCAGTTCCCGGGGGCTCCAGCCCCAGCATTTT. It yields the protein CASSSRGLQPQHF.